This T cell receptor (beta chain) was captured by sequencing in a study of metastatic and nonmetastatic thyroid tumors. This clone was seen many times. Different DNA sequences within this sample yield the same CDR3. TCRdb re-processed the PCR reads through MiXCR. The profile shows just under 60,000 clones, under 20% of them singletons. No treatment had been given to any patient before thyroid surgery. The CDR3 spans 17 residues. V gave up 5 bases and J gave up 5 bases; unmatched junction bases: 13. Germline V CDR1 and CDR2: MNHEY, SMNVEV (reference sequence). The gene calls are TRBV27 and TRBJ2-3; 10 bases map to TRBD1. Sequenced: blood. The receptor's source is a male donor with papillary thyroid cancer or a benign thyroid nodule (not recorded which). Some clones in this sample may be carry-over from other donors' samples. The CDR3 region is CASSLQWTGGRVDTQYF. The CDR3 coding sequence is TGTGCCAGCAGTCTACAATGGACAGGGGGTAGAGTAGATACGCAGTATTTT.